The 8 T cell receptor beta chains below all came from one sample that was sequenced in a study of identifying expanded T cells in peripheral blood. Assay used: immunoSEQ multiplex PCR; TCRdb lists only in-frame clones, some missing. Of about 110,000 clones listed, around 89% are singletons. The sample consisted of blood. Source of these receptors: a person aged 18 to 69 in good health.

The gene calls are TRBV7-9 and TRBJ1-6, with 7 bases that match TRBD1. V trimming: 2 bases; J trimming: 7 bases; junction bases outside the gene matches: 5. CDR3 length: 15 amino acids. CDR1 and CDR2 from the germline V gene are SEHNR and FQNEAQ (reference sequence). CDR3 sequence reads: CASSLFGTENSPLHF. In DNA, the CDR3 is TGTGCCAGCAGCTTATTTGGGACAGAAAATTCACCCCTCCACTTT.

V is TRBV2 and J is TRBJ2-3; 8 nucleotides agree with TRBD2. Germline CDR1 and CDR2: SNHLY and FYNNEI. The CDR3 is 14 residues long. With V trimmed by 6 bases and J by 6 bases, 8 bases remained unmatched. This CDR3 reads CASRGTRSFDTQYF. In DNA, the CDR3 is TGTGCCAGCAGGGGGACTAGGTCCTTTGATACGCAGTATTTT.

V usage is TRBV6-5 and J usage is TRBJ1-5; weak D call: TRBD1 (6 bases). Germline V gene lookup returns CDR1 MNHEY and CDR2 SVGAGI. The CDR3 has 14 amino acids. With 4 bases removed from V and 5 bases from J, the gap between germline ends came to 12 bases. CDR3 protein: CASSSDSTYQPQHF. For the CDR3, the DNA is TGTGCCAGCAGTTCGGACAGTACCTATCAGCCCCAGCATTTT.

This clone was detected once. This chain joins TRBV19 and TRBJ1-2; D not certain. V lost 5 bases and J 2 bases, leaving 21 bases between the germline ends. There are 17 residues in the CDR3. Germline CDR1 reads LNHDA; CDR2 reads SQIVND (reference sequence). This CDR3 reads CASSPGTGSGMNYGYTF. The CDR3 nucleotides read TGTGCCAGTAGTCCCGGAACCGGGAGTGGTATGAACTATGGCTACACCTTC.

This clone was picked up one time. The chain is built from TRBV5-1 and TRBJ1-1; the match to TRBD1 covers 7 bases. This CDR3 is 15 amino acids long. Germline V gene data show CDR1 as SGHRS and CDR2 as YFSETQ. The J segment lost 0 bases and the V segment lost 4 bases, leaving 6 bases of the junction unmatched. In DNA form, the CDR3 reads TGCGCCAGCAGCCTCGGGACAGCAGTGAACACTGAAGCTTTCTTT. Residues: CASSLGTAVNTEAFF.

DNA for the CDR3: TGTGCCAGCAGTCCCGGTGGGCGGGTAGCCAAAAACATTCAGTACTTC. This translates into CASSPGGRVAKNIQYF. The rearrangement links TRBV28 to TRBJ2-4; TRBD2 might be the D (5 bases). V was clipped by 5 bases and J by 0 bases, with 14 bases between them. Germline-derived CDR1 and CDR2 are MDHEN and SYDVKM. The CDR3 has 16 residues.

In this sample, this clone turned up a few times. This chain connects TRBV7-9 to TRBJ2-5; 8 bases are shared with TRBD2. V lost 8 bases and J lost 5; bases outside the gene matches: 13. Germline lookup yields CDR1 SEHNR and CDR2 FQNEAQ (reference sequence). This CDR3 comprises 15 residues. The CDR3 region has the DNA TGTGCCAGCCTAGGGATTCCGGGGGGGCGCGAGACCCAGTACTTC. The encoded protein is CASLGIPGGRETQYF.

This chain uses TRBV29-1 with TRBJ1-2; the match to TRBD1 covers 10 bases. Germline loops: CDR1 SQVTM, CDR2 ANQGSEA. The CDR3 loop spans 16 amino acids. The V gene end was trimmed by 0 bases and the J gene end by 3 bases; junction bases not matched to a gene: 7. The chain's CDR3 is CSVEDFSGQGDYGYTF. The CDR3 DNA reads as TGCAGCGTTGAAGATTTTTCCGGACAGGGGGACTATGGCTACACCTTC.